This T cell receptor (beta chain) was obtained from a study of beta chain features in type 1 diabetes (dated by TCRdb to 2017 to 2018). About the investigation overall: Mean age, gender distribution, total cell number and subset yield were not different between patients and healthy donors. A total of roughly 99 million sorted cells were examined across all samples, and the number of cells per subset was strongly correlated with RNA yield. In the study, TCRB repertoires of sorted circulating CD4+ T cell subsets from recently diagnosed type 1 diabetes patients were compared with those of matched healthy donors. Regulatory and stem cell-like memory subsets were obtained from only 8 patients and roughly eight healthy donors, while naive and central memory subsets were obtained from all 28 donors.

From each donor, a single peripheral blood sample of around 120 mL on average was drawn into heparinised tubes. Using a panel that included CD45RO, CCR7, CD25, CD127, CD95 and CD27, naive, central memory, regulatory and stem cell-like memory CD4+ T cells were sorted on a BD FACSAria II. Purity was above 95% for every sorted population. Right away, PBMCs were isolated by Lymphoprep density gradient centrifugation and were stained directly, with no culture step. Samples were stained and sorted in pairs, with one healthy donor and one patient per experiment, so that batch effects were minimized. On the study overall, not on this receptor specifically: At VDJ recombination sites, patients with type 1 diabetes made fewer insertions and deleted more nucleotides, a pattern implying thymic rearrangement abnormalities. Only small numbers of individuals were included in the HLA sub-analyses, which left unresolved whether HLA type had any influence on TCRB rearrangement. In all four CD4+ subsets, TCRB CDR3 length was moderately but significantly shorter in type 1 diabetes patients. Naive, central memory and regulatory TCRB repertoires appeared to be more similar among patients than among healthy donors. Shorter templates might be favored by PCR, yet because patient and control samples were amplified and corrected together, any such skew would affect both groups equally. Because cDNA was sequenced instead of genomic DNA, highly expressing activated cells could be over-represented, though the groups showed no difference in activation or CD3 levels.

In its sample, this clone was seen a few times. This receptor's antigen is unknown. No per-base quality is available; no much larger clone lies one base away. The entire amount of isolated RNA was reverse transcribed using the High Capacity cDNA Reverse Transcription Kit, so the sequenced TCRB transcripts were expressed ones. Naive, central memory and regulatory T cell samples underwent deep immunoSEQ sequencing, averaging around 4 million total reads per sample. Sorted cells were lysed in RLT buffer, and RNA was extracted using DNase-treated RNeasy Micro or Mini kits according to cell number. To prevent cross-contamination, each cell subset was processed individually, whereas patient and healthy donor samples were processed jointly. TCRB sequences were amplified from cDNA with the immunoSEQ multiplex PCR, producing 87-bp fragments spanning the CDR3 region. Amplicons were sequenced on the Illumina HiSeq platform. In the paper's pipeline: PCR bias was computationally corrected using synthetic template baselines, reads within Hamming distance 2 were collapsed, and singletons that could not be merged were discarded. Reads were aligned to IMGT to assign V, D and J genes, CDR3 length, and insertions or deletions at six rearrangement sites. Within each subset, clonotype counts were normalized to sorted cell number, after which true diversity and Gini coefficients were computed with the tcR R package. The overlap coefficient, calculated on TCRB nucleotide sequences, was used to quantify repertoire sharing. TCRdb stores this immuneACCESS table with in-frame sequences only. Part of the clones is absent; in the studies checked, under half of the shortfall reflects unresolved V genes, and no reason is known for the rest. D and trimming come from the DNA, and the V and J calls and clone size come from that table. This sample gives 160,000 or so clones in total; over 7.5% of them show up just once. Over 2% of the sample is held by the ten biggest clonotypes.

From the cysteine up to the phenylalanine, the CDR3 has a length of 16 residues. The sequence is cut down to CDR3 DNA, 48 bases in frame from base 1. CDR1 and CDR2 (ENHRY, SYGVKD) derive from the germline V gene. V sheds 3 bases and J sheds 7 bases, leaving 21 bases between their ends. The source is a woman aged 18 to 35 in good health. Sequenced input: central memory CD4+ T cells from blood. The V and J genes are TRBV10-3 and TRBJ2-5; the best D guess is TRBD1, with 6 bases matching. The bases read TGTGCCATCAGTGAAGGGGGTGTGGGGGAATCGGGGACCCAGTACTTC. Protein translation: CAISEGGVGESGTQYF.